The clone carrying this TCR beta chain has ten or more counts. This sample is drawn from a study of T cells in Graves' hyperthyroidism and ophthalmopathy. RNA transcripts were the template for amplifying TCR beta CDR3 regions. During a first-round RT-PCR of the TCR CDR3, the HTBI primer set was used. TCRdb reprocessed the multiplex PCR reads via MiXCR and lists one record per CDR3 protein. Altogether fewer than 300,000 distinct CDR3 sequences are present, around a quarter being singletons, with the ten largest covering approximately 30%. Sequenced sample: blood. The sequence came from a man between 35 and 55 years old with Graves' hyperthyroidism that later progressed to Graves' ophthalmopathy.

For the CDR3, the DNA is TGTGCCAGCAGCGCCCAGCGGTTGACTGAAGCTTTCTTT. Amino acids: CASSAQRLTEAFF. This chain uses TRBV7-9 with TRBJ1-1, with D uncertain. This CDR3 comprises 13 residues. V was shortened by 5 bases and J by 5 bases, with 12 bases between the two germline ends. Germline V gives CDR1 SEHNR, CDR2 FQNEAQ (reference sequence).